The source of this TCR beta chain is a study of response to subunit inactivated influenza vaccine. A remark on this clonotype: The antigen is undetermined.

TCRdb fed the RT-PCR reads into MiXCR, producing one record per CDR3 protein. The table has roughly 570,000 distinct CDR3 sequences, around 13% seen once. The CDR3 loop spans 16 amino acids. Germline assignment: CDR1 SGHDT and CDR2 YYEEEE. Trimming shortened V by 1 base and J by 2 bases, and 12 bases separated the two germline ends. Study-wide points: A suggestion made by the authors is that each seasonal influenza vaccination recruits few new T cells.

This chain links TRBV5-6 with TRBJ2-2; D is uncertain. This receptor was identified in a man in his fifties who received an inactivated influenza vaccine. Sequenced here: PBMCs from blood, sampled about 40 days after vaccination. The CDR3 loop is CASSLPWTLNTGELFF. CDR3 DNA: TGTGCCAGCAGCTTGCCCTGGACCTTAAACACCGGGGAGCTGTTTTTT.